This TCR beta chain was sequenced for a study of control samples from healthy donors and cancer patients. Trimming took off 1 base at V and 5 bases at J, with 12 bases between the two ends. The CDR3 totals 15 residues. Germline V gives CDR1 SGHAT, CDR2 FQNNGV. The protocol was immunoSEQ multiplex PCR, while the TCRdb copy is restricted to in-frame clones and leaves out a portion. This sample has 170,000 or so clones, with 90% found just once. The gene calls are TRBV11-2 and TRBJ1-5; D uncertain. This clonotype was obtained from a woman in her forties or fifties in good health. Sequencing was done on a sample of blood. The chain's CDR3 is CASSLVAGFYQPQHF. Here the CDR3 DNA reads TGTGCCAGCAGCTTAGTAGCGGGGTTTTATCAGCCCCAGCATTTT. Full variable domain (outside the CDR3, taken from reference TRBV11-2 and TRBJ1-5): EAGVAQSPRYKIIEKRQSVAFWCNPISGHATLYWYQQILGQGPKLLIQFQNNGVVDDSQLPKDRFSAERLKGVDSTLKIQPAKLEDSAVYLCASSLVAGFYQPQHFGDGTRLSIL.